The next 21 T cell receptor beta chains were all read from a single sample in a study of prognosis after radiotherapy for stage I lung cancer. Researchers used two-round multiplex PCR to amplify TCR beta CDR3 starting from genomic DNA. Amplification in first-round PCR relied on primers specific to each TRBV and TRBJ gene. TCRdb independently ran MiXCR on the multiplex PCR reads; one entry per CDR3 protein. Of tens of thousands of distinct CDR3 sequences listed, just over 40% are singletons. Here the sequenced sample was PBMCs, taken before or after stereotactic body radiation therapy (not recorded which). All receptors come from a donor aged 50 or older with non-small cell lung cancer.

This clonotype was found many times. The rearrangement uses TRBV20-1 and TRBJ2-3; no reliable D call. Germline V gene data show CDR1 as DFQATT and CDR2 as SNEGSKA (reference sequence). This CDR3 contains 12 residues. V lost 0 bases and J 7 bases, leaving 8 bases between the germline ends. This CDR3 reads CSARDLRNTQYF. Written as DNA, the CDR3 is TGCAGTGCTAGAGATCTCAGGAATACGCAGTATTTT.

This clonotype appeared many times. This rearrangement joins TRBV20-1 to TRBJ2-7; 9 positions match TRBD2. Germline CDR1 and CDR2: DFQATT and SNEGSKA (reference sequence). This CDR3 region has 15 residues. The junction had 7 bases not matched to a gene; V was cut back by 0 bases and J by 4 bases. CDR3 sequence (DNA): TGCAGTGCTAGAGATGTATTAGCGGGAGTATACGAGCAGTACTTC. It translates to CSARDVLAGVYEQYF.

This clonotype appeared many times. The rearrangement uses TRBV28 and TRBJ2-3, with 7 bases that match TRBD1. Germline CDR1 reads MDHEN; CDR2 reads SYDVKM. The CDR3 extends over 14 amino acids. Unmatched junction bases numbered 4, after V lost 5 bases and J lost 2 bases. This chain's CDR3 is CASSPGQYTDTQYF. The CDR3 DNA reads as TGTGCCAGCAGTCCGGGACAGTACACAGATACGCAGTATTTT.

This clonotype was detected many times. This rearrangement joins TRBV7-2 to TRBJ2-7; unclear D gene. The CDR3 is 15 residues long. Germline lookup yields CDR1 SGHTA and CDR2 FQGNSA. The V gene lost 2 bases and the J gene lost 5 bases, with 16 bases spanning the gap. The CDR3 DNA reads TGTGCCAGCAGCTTACAGGTTTATAGTGTCCACGAGCAGTACTTC. Translating gives CASSLQVYSVHEQYF. Full variable domain (rest looked up from reference TRBV7-2 and TRBJ2-7): GAGVSQSPSNKVTEKGKDVELRCDPISGHTALYWYRQSLGQGLEFLIYFQGNSAPDKSGLPSDRFSAERTGGSVSTLTIQRTQQEDSAVYLCASSLQVYSVHEQYFGPGTRLTVT.

Worth noting for this clonotype: This sequence is one base from a far larger clone and is likely a read error. The J gene is TRBJ2-7, the V gene TRBV27; 7 positions agree with TRBD2. The length of the CDR3 is 14 residues. The V segment lost 6 bases and the J segment 7 bases; nucleotides outside the gene matches: 12. Germline V lookup: CDR1 MNHEY, CDR2 SMNVEV (reference sequence). The DNA of the CDR3 is TGTGCCAGCAGGGCTAGCGGAACCTACAATGAGCAGTACTTC. Translated: CASRASGTYNEQYF.

The gene calls are TRBV20-1 and TRBJ1-2, with 8 bases identical to TRBD1. The CDR3 is made up of 16 amino acids. Germline assignment: CDR1 DFQATT and CDR2 SNEGSKA (reference sequence). The J segment lost 0 bases and the V segment lost 6 bases, leaving 12 bases of the junction unmatched. CDR3 coding DNA: TGCAGTGCCCCCGGGGGGGGGACAGGATCTAACTATGGCTACACCTTC. This sequence encodes CSAPGGGTGSNYGYTF.

This clonotype was seen at least ten times. The rearrangement joins TRBV7-9 to TRBJ2-1; D perhaps matches TRBD2 (5 bases). The V and J ends lost 2 bases and 3 bases respectively, with 14 bases between them. The CDR3 consists of 16 residues. The V gene's germline CDR1 is SEHNR and CDR2 FQNEAQ (reference sequence). CDR3 nucleotides: TGTGCCAGCAGCTTATCCCCCGGGATGGACTACAATGAGCAGTTCTTC. This gives the protein CASSLSPGMDYNEQFF.

This clonotype has a count of ten or more. The V call is TRBV5-6, the J call TRBJ1-1, with 8 positions matching TRBD1. V trimming: 2 bases; J trimming: 3 bases; junction bases outside the gene matches: 3. Germline V CDR1 and CDR2: SGHDT, YYEEEE. The CDR3 is 14 amino acids. The chain's CDR3 is CASSLEQGDTEAFF. The DNA for the CDR3 is TGTGCCAGCAGCTTAGAACAGGGGGACACTGAAGCTTTCTTT.

This clonotype has a count of ten or more. This chain links TRBV7-2 with TRBJ2-7; a possible D gene is TRBD2 (7 bases). Germline V gene lookup returns CDR1 SGHTA and CDR2 FQGNSA. The CDR3 contains 14 residues. V lost 1 base and J 2 bases, leaving 9 bases between the germline ends. The CDR3 sequence: CASSLEGGAYEQYF. The CDR3 DNA reads as TGTGCCAGCAGCTTAGAGGGGGGGGCCTACGAGCAGTACTTC.

Many counts were recorded for this clonotype. The chain recombines TRBV6-1 with TRBJ2-7; D is perhaps TRBD1 or TRBD2 (5 bases each). Germline CDR1 reads MNHNS; CDR2 reads SASEGT. There are 15 residues in the CDR3. V was clipped by 4 bases and J by 0 bases, with 13 bases between them. Here the CDR3 reads CASSAGTASSYEQYF. The CDR3, as DNA: TGTGCCAGCAGTGCCGGGACGGCAAGCTCCTACGAGCAGTACTTC.

This clonotype was counted ten times or more. The V call is TRBV19, the J call TRBJ2-1; D ambiguous. The CDR3 length is 15 residues. Looked up from germline, CDR1 is LNHDA and CDR2 is SQIVND (reference sequence). The germline V and J ends were trimmed by 1 base and 3 bases, with 10 bases remaining between them. DNA of the CDR3: TGTGCCAGTAGTATAGCGCTGTATCTCTACAATGAGCAGTTCTTC. The encoded protein is CASSIALYLYNEQFF.

This chain connects TRBV28 to TRBJ1-2; D unresolved. This CDR3 has 12 residues. Trimming removed 7 bases at V and 10 bases at J, with 16 bases between. CDR1 MDHEN and CDR2 SYDVKM come from the germline V gene. The CDR3 DNA reads TGTGCCAGCATCCCCCCCGGGTCTCTCTACACCTTC. Its translation is CASIPPGSLYTF.

The rearrangement links TRBV19 to TRBJ1-1, with D perhaps TRBD1 (6 bases). CDR1 is LNHDA and CDR2 is SQIVND in the germline V gene (reference sequence). The CDR3 extends over 14 amino acids. The V end lost 2 bases, the J end lost 1 base, and 8 bases lay between the germline ends. CDR3 nucleotide sequence: TGTGCCAGTAGTATACAGGGGAGGAACACTGAAGCTTTCTTT. It yields the protein CASSIQGRNTEAFF.

This clonotype was seen a handful of times. The chain joins TRBV5-4 to TRBJ2-5; TRBD2 matches 7 bases. The CDR3 is 14 amino acids. Germline values: CDR1 SGHNT, CDR2 YYREEE (reference sequence). After removal of 3 bases from V and 1 base from J, the junction contained 3 bases not matched to a gene. The CDR3 bases are TGTGCCAGCAGCTCGAGGACTAGCCAAGAGACCCAGTACTTC. Protein sequence: CASSSRTSQETQYF. The whole variable domain, filled in from reference TRBV5-4 and TRBJ2-5, reads ETGVTQSPTHLIKTRGQQVTLRCSSQSGHNTVSWYQQALGQGPQFIFQYYREEENGRGNFPPRFSGLQFPNYSSELNVNALELDDSALYLCASSSRTSQETQYFGPGTRLLVL.

The table lists this clonotype with many counts. V gene TRBV5-7 combines with J gene TRBJ1-5; TRBD1 matches 9 bases. TRBV5-7 is identified as an open reading frame with a role that is uncertain. The CDR3 has 17 amino acids. After removal of 4 bases from V and 5 bases from J, the junction contained 13 bases not matched to a gene. CDR3 region: CASSRGRDREGDQPQHF. The CDR3 bases are TGTGCCAGCAGCCGGGGACGGGACAGGGAAGGGGATCAGCCCCAGCATTTT.

This clonotype was counted at least ten times. The chain carries TRBV11-2 and TRBJ2-1, with D perhaps matching TRBD2 (5 bases). Germline CDR1 is SGHAT and CDR2 is FQNNGV. This CDR3 is built from 14 residues. With 4 bases removed from V and 5 bases from J, the gap between germline ends came to 12 bases. CDR3 sequence: CASSSRGLNNEQFF. DNA of the CDR3: TGTGCCAGCAGCTCTAGAGGACTCAACAATGAGCAGTTCTTC.

This clonotype appeared a single time. The rearrangement links TRBV28 to TRBJ1-1; D is uncertain. The CDR3 sequence is 14 residues long. From germline, CDR1 is MDHEN and CDR2 SYDVKM. The V end lost 3 bases, the J end lost 3 bases, and 11 bases lay between the germline ends. The CDR3: CASSLHSGDTEAFF. In DNA, the CDR3 is TGTGCCAGCAGTTTGCACTCGGGAGACACTGAAGCTTTCTTT. Full variable domain (missing parts from reference TRBV28 and TRBJ1-1): DVKVTQSSRYLVKRTGEKVFLECVQDMDHENMFWYRQDPGLGLRLIYFSYDVKMKEKGDIPEGYSVSREKKERFSLILESASTNQTSMYLCASSLHSGDTEAFFGQGTRLTVV.

Note on this clonotype: The germline gene is not matched at one end of the junction; a read error may be the cause. The rearrangement uses TRBV5-1 and TRBJ1-2, with D unresolved. The CDR3 spans 14 residues. CDR1 SGHRS and CDR2 YFSETQ come from the germline V gene. The CDR3 reads CASSFEGYLYVYTF. CDR3 coding DNA: TGCGCCAGCAGCTTTGAGGGATATCTCTATGTCTACACCTTC.

With respect to this clonotype: This sequence may be a read error, since a much larger clone differs from it by one base. J is TRBJ1-4 and V is TRBV6-1; D is ambiguous. Between the trimmed V and J ends, which lost 6 bases and 8 bases, there was a span of 10 bases. The CDR3 has 12 amino acids. Germline V gene sequence: CDR1 MNHNS, CDR2 SASEGT. The CDR3 nucleotides read TGTGCCAGCAGAAAGGTGACCGAAAAACTGTTTTTT. Translation: CASRKVTEKLFF.

Sample share makes this clonotype medium-sized (0.01 to 0.1%). The chain links TRBV6-5 to TRBJ2-7; tentative D call: TRBD1 (5 bases). This CDR3 spans 14 amino acids. Germline-derived CDR1 and CDR2 are MNHEY and SVGAGI. The V end was cut by 2 bases, the J end by 0 bases, with 8 bases between. For the CDR3, the DNA is TGTGCCAGCAGTTACGGGCAGGGCTCCTACGAGCAGTACTTC. It encodes CASSYGQGSYEQYF.

For this clonotype: This may stem from a read error, because a much larger clone lies one nucleotide away. The chain uses TRBV6-2 or TRBV6-3 and TRBJ1-4, with 10 bases aligning to TRBD1. The V gene end was trimmed by 0 bases and the J gene end by 7 bases; junction bases not matched to a gene: 11. The CDR3 has 18 residues. Germline V gives CDR1 MNHEY, CDR2 SVGEGT. CDR3 coding DNA: TGTGCCAGCAGTTACTCAGGACAGGGGGTCGAACGGAGTGAAAAACTGTTTTTT. Encoded protein: CASSYSGQGVERSEKLFF.